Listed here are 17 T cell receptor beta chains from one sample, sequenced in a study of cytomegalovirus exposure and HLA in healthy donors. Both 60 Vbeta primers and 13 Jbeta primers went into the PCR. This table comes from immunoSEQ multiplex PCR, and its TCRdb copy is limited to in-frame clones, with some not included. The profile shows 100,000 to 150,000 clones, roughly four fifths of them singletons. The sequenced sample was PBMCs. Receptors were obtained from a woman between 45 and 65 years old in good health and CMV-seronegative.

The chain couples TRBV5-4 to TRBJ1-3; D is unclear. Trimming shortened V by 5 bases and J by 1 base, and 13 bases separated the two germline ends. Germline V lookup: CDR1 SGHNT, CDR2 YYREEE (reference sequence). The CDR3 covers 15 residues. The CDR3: CASSSYGMSGNTIYF. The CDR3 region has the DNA TGTGCCAGCAGTTCCTACGGGATGTCTGGAAACACCATATATTTT.

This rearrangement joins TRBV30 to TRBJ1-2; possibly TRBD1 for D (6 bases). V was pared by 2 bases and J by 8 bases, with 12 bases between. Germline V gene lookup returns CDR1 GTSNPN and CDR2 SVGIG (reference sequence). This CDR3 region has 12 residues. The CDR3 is CAWSTTGWGYTF. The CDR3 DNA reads TGTGCCTGGAGTACTACAGGGTGGGGCTACACCTTC.

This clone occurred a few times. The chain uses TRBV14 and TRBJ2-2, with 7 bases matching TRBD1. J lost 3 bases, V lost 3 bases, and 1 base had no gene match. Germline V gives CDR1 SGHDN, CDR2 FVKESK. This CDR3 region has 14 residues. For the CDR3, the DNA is TGTGCCAGCAGCCAGACAGGGCACACCGGGGAGCTGTTTTTT. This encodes CASSQTGHTGELFF. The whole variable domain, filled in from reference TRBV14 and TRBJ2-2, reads EAGVTQFPSHSVIEKGQTVTLRCDPISGHDNLYWYRRVMGKEIKFLLHFVKESKQDESGMPNNRFLAERTGGTYSTLKVQPAELEDSGVYFCASSQTGHTGELFFGEGSRLTVL.

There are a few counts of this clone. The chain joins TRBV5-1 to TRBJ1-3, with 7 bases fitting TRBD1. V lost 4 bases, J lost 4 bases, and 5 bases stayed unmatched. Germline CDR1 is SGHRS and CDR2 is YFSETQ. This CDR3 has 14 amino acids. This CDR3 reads CASSGTGVGNTIYF. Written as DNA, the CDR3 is TGCGCCAGCAGCGGAACAGGGGTCGGAAACACCATATATTTT.

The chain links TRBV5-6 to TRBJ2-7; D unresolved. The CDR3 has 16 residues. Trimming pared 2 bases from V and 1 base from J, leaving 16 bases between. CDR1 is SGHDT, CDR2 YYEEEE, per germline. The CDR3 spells CASSFRGGRFSYEQYV. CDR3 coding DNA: TGTGCCAGCAGCTTCCGTGGTGGCAGGTTTTCCTACGAGCAGTACGTC.

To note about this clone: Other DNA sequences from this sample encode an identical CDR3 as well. CDR3 sequence: CASSVGGYGYTF. In nucleotides, the CDR3 is TGTGCCAGCAGCGTAGGAGGCTATGGCTACACCTTC. The rearrangement joins TRBV9 to TRBJ1-2; the D is unclear. The CDR3 has 12 residues. The germline gives CDR1 SGDLS, CDR2 YYNGEE. V gave up 0 bases and J gave up 4 bases, with 4 bases separating them.

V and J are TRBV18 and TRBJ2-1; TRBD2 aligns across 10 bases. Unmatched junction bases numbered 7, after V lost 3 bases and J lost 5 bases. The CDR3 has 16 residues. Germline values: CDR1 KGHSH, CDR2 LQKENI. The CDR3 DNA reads TGTGCCAGCTCACCCCCCCTAGCGGGAGTTAACAATGAGCAGTTCTTC. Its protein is CASSPPLAGVNNEQFF.

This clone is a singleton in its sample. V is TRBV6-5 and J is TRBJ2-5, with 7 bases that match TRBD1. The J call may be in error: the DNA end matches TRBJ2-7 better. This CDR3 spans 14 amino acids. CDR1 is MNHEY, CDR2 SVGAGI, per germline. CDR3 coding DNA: TGTGCCAGCAGTCCCCTGGGACAGTCCTACGAGCAGTACTTC. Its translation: CASSPLGQSYEQYF.

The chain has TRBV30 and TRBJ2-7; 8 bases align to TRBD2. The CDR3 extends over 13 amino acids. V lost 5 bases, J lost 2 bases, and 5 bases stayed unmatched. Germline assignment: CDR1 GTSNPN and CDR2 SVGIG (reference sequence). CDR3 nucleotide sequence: TGTGCCTGGGCAGCGGGGGAACCCTACGAGCAGTACTTC. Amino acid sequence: CAWAAGEPYEQYF.

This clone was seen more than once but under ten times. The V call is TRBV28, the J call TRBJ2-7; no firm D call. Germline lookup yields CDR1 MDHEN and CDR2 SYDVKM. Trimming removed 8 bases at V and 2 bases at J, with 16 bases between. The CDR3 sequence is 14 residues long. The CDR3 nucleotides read TGTGCCAGCTTCGCCGGCGGCAGCCCCTACGAGCAGTACTTC. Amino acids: CASFAGGSPYEQYF. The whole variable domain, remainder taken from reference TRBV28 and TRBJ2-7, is DVKVTQSSRYLVKRTGEKVFLECVQDMDHENMFWYRQDPGLGLRLIYFSYDVKMKEKGDIPEGYSVSREKKERFSLILESASTNQTSMYLCASFAGGSPYEQYFGPGTRLTVT.

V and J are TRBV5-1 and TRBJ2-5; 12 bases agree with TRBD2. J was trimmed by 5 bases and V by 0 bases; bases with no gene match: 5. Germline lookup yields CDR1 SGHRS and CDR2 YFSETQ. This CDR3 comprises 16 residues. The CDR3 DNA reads TGCGCCAGCAGCTTGGTGGGACTAGCGGGTGGGGAGACCCAGTACTTC. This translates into CASSLVGLAGGETQYF.

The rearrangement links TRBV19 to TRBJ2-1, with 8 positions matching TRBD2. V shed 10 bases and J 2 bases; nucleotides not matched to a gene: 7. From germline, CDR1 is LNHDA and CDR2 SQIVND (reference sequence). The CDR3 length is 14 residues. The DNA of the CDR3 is TGTGCCACCAAACTAGCGGACCCCTACAATGAGCAGTTCTTC. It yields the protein CATKLADPYNEQFF.

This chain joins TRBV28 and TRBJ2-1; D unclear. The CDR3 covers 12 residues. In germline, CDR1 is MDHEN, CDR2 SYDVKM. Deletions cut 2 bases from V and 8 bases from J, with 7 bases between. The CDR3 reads CASSLIPYEQFF. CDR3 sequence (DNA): TGTGCCAGCAGTTTAATTCCCTATGAGCAGTTCTTC.

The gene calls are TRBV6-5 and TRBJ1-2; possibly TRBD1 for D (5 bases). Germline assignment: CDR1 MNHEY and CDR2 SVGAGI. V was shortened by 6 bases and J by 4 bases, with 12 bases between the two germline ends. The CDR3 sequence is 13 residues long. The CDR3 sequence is CASSTTATYGYTF. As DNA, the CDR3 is TGTGCCAGCAGCACGACAGCCACCTATGGCTACACCTTC.

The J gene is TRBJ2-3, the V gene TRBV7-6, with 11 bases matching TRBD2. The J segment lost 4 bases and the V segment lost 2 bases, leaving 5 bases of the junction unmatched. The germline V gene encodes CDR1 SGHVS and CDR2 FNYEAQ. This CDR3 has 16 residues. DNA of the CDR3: TGTGCCAGCAGCTTATTAGCGGGAGGGCCCCCAGATACGCAGTATTTT. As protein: CASSLLAGGPPDTQYF. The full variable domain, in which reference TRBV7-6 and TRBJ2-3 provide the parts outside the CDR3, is GAGVSQSPRYKVTKRGQDVALRCDPISGHVSLYWYRQALGQGPEFLTYFNYEAQQDKSGLPNDRFSAERPEGSISTLTIQRTEQRDSAMYRCASSLLAGGPPDTQYFGPGTRLTVL.

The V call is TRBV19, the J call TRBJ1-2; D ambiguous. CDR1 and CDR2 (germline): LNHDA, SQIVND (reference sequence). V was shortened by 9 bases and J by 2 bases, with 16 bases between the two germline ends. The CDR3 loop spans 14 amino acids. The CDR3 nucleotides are TGTGCCAGCCAGCAGGCGGGATCGAACTATGGCTACACCTTC. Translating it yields CASQQAGSNYGYTF. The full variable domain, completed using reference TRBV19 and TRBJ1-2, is DGGITQSPKYLFRKEGQNVTLSCEQNLNHDAMYWYRQDPGQGLRLIYYSQIVNDFQKGDIAEGYSVSREKKESFPLTVTSAQKNPTAFYLCASQQAGSNYGYTFGSGTRLTVV.

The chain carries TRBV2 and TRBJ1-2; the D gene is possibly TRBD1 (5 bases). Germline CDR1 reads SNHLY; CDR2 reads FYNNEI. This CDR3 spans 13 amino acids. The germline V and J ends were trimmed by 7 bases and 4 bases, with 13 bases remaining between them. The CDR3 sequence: CASTGGDLYGYTF. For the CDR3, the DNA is TGTGCCAGCACTGGAGGGGACCTCTATGGCTACACCTTC. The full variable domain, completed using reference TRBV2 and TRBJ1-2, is EPEVTQTPSHQVTQMGQEVILRCVPISNHLYFYWYRQILGQKVEFLVSFYNNEISEKSEIFDDQFSVERPDGSNFTLKIRSTKLEDSAMYFCASTGGDLYGYTFGSGTRLTVV.